This T cell receptor beta chain was identified in a study of T cell repertoires in cytomegalovirus infection. Whole-study context: CMV epitopes, recently identified HLA-C-restricted and well-studied HLA-B-restricted, were used.

Using its own MiXCR run on the reads, TCRdb lists one record per CDR3 protein. The sample includes approximately 1,000,000 distinct CDR3 sequences, around 30% of them seen just once. From germline, CDR1 is MNHNY and CDR2 SVGAGI (reference sequence). CDR3 length: 11 amino acids. The germline V and J ends were trimmed by 8 bases and 7 bases, with 11 bases remaining between them. This clonotype was seen a few times. As yet, its antigen is unknown. The V and J genes are TRBV6-6 and TRBJ1-2; D call uncertain. Sequencing used cultured CD8+ T cells from PBMCs, obtained from culture after CMV antigen stimulation. The clonotype was recovered from a human donor in good health (CMV status not recorded). Some clones in this sample may be carry-over from other donors' samples. The CDR3 nucleotides are TGTGCCAGCGGCCTCAAGTCTGGCTACACCTTC. Its translation: CASGLKSGYTF.